This T cell receptor (beta chain) was found in a study of T cell changes during pregnancy in multiple sclerosis (dated by TCRdb to about 2019). For the study in its entirety: Changes in the T cell repertoire over the course of pregnancy were examined in this study in women with multiple sclerosis.

The trim is 0 bases for V and 4 bases for J, with a gap of 12 bases between the germline ends. From the cysteine through the phenylalanine, the CDR3 covers 14 amino acids. Only the CDR3 portion is preserved as DNA: 42 bases, with reading frame beginning at the first base. Based on the germline V gene, the CDR1 and CDR2 sequences are SQVTM and ANQGSEA. Libraries were built with the immunoSEQ multiplex PCR assay. The source is immuneACCESS, and TCRdb retained only in-frame sequences with V and J called. Part of the clones is not carried over; for the studies checked, unresolved V genes explain less than half of this, and the remainder is unexplained. The sample has tens of thousands of clones on record, around 87% of them singletons. The top ten constitute 0.57% of the sample. Regarding this clone: The specificity of this receptor is unknown. Within one base of it there is no much larger clone, and no base qualities were kept.

The material sequenced was CD4+ T cells from peripheral blood mononuclear cells, taken in the second trimester of pregnancy. The rearranged segments are TRBV29-1 and TRBJ2-5; possibly the D gene is TRBD1, per 6 matching bases. The origin of this receptor is a female donor with multiple sclerosis, enrolled in a pregnancy study. The CDR3 is CSVEDLQGGETQYF. The DNA sequence follows: TGCAGCGTTGAAGATCTTCAAGGGGGAGAGACCCAGTACTTC.